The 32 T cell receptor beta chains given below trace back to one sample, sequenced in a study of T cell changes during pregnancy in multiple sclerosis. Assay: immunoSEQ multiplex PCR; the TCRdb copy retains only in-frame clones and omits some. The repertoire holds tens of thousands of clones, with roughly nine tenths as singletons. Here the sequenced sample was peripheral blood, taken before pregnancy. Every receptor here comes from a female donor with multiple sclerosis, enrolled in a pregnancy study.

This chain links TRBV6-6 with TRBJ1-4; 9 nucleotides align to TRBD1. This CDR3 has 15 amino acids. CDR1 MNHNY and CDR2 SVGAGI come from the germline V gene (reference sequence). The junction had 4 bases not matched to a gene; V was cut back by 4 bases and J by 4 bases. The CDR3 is CASSFLTGGNEKLFF. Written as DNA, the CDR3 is TGTGCCAGCAGTTTCTTGACAGGGGGTAATGAAAAACTGTTTTTT.

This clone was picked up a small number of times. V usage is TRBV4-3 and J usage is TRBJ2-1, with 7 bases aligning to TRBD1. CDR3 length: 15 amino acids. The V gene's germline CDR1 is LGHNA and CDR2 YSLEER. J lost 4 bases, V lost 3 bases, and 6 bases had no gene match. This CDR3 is CASSHLTGQYNEQFF. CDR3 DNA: TGCGCCAGCAGCCACCTAACGGGACAGTACAATGAGCAGTTCTTC.

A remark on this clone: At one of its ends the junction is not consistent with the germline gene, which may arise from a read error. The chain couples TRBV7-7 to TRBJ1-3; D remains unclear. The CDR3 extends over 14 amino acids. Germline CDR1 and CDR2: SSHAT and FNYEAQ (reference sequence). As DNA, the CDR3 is TGTGCTAGCAGCTTATCCCCGTCTGGAAACACCATATATTTT. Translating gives CASSLSPSGNTIYF.

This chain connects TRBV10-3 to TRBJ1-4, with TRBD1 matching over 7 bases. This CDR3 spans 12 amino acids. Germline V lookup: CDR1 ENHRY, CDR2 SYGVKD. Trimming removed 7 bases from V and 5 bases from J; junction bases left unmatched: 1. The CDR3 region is CAIKGGNEKLFF. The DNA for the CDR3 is TGTGCCATCAAAGGGGGCAATGAAAAACTGTTTTTT.

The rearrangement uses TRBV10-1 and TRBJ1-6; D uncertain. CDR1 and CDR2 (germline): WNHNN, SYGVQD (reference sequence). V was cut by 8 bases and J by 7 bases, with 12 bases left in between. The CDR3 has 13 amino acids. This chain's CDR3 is CASPLGENSPLHF. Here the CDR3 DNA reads TGCGCCAGCCCCCTGGGCGAAAATTCACCCCTCCACTTT.

The CDR3 bases are TGTGCCAGCAGTGTAAGGCAGGGGGAGACCCAGTACTTC. Translation: CASSVRQGETQYF. This sequence joins TRBV2 and TRBJ2-5; TRBD1 might be the D (6 bases). Trimming left V 4 bases short and J 5 bases short, with 11 bases between. This CDR3 comprises 13 residues. Germline CDR1 SNHLY, CDR2 FYNNEI.

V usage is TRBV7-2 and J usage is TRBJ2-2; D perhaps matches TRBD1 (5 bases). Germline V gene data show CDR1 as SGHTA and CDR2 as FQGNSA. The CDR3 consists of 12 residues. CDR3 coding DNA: TGTGCGCACCGTGGGGCGGACGGGGAGCTGTTTTTT. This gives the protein CAHRGADGELFF.

The CDR3 DNA reads TGCGCCAGCAGCCGCCTCGCGACAGGTCCCTATGGCTACACCTTC. Residues: CASSRLATGPYGYTF. This sequence joins TRBV4-3 and TRBJ1-2; TRBD1 is a possible D gene (6 bases). V was clipped by 4 bases and J by 4 bases, with 16 bases between them. CDR1 LGHNA and CDR2 YSLEER come from the germline V gene. The CDR3 contains 15 residues.

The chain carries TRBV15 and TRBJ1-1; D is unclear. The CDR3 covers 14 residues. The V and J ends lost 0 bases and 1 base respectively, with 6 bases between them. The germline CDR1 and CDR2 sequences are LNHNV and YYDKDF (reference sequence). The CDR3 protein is CATSRDNRNTEAFF. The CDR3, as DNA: TGTGCCACCAGCAGAGATAACAGGAACACTGAAGCTTTCTTT.

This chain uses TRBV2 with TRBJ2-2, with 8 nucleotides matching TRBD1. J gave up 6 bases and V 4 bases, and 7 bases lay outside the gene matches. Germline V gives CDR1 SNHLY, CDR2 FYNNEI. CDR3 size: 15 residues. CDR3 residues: CASSGTGHPAGELFF. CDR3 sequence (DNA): TGTGCCAGCAGTGGGACAGGGCACCCGGCCGGGGAGCTGTTTTTT.

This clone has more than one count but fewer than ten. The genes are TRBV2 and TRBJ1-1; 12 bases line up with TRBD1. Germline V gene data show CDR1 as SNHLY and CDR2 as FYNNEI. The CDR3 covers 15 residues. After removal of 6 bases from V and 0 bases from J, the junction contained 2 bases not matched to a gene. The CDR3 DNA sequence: TGTGCCAGCAGGGGGGACAGGGGGCTGAACACTGAAGCTTTCTTT. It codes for CASRGDRGLNTEAFF.

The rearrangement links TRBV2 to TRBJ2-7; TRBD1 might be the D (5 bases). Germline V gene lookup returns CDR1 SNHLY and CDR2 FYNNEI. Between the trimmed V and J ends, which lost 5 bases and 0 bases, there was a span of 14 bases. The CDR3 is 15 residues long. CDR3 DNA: TGTGCCAGCAGTCCAGAGTGGGGCAGCTCCTACGAGCAGTACTTC. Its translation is CASSPEWGSSYEQYF.

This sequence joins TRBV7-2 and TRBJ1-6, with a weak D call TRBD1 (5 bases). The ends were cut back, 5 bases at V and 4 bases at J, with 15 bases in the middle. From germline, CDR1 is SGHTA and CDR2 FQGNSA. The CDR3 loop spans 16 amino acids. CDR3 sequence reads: CASSPTATTYNSPLHF. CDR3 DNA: TGTGCCAGCAGCCCGACAGCGACAACTTATAATTCACCCCTCCACTTT.

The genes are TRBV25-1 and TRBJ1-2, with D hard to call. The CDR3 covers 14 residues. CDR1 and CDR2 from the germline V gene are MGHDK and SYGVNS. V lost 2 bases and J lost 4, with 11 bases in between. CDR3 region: CASSERGFSYGYTF. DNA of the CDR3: TGTGCCAGCAGTGAACGGGGTTTTTCCTATGGCTACACCTTC.

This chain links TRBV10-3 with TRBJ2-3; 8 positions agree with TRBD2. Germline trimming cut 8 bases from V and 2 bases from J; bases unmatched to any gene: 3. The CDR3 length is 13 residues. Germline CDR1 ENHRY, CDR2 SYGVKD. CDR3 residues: CAISGGDTDTQYF. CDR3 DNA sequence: TGTGCCATCTCGGGGGGGGACACAGATACGCAGTATTTT.

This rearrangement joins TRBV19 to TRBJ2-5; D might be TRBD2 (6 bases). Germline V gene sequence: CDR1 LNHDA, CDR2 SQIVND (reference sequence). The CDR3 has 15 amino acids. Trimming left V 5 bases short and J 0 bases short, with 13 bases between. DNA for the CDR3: TGTGCCAGTAGTGCCCCCCGGGGGTACCAAGAGACCCAGTACTTC. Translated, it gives CASSAPRGYQETQYF.

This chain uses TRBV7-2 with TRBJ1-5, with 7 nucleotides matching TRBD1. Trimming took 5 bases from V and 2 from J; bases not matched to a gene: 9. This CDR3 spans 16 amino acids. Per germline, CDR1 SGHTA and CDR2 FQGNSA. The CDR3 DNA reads TGTGCCAGCAGCCAGCCGGGACAGATTCGCAATCAGCCCCAGCATTTT. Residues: CASSQPGQIRNQPQHF.

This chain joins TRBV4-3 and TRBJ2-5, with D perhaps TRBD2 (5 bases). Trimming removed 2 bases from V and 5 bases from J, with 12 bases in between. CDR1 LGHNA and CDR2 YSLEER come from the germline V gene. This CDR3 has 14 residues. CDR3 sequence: CASSQILRGETQYF. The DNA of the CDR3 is TGCGCCAGCAGCCAAATTTTAAGAGGGGAGACCCAGTACTTC.

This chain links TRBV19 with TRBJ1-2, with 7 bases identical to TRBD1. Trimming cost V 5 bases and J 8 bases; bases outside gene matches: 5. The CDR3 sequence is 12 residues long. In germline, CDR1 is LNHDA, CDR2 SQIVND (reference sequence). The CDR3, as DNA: TGTGCCAGTAGTGAAGGACAGGTCGGCTACACCTTC. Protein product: CASSEGQVGYTF.

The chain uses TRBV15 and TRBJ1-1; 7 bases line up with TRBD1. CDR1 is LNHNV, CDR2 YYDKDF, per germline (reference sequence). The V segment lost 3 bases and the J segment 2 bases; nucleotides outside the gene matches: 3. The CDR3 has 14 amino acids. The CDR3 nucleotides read TGTGCCACCAGCAGCCACAGGGGAAACACTGAAGCTTTCTTT. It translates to CATSSHRGNTEAFF.

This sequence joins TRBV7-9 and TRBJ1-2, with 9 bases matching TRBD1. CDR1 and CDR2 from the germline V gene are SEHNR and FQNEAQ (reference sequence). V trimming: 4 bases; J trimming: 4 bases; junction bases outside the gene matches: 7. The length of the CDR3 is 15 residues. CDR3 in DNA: TGTGCCAGCAGCTCGCCGGGACAGGGCCCCTATGGCTACACCTTC. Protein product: CASSSPGQGPYGYTF.

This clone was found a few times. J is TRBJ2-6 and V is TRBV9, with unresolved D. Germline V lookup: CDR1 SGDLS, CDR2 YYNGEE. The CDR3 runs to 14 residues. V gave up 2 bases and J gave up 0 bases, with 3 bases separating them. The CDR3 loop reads CASSVLSGANVLTF. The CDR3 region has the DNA TGTGCCAGCAGCGTCCTCTCTGGGGCCAACGTCCTGACTTTC.

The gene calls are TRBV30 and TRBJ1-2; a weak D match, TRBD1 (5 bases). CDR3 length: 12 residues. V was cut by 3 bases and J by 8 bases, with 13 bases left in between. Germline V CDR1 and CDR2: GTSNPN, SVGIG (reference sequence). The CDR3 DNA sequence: TGTGCCTGGAGGATGGACACCGGGGGCTACACCTTC. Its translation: CAWRMDTGGYTF. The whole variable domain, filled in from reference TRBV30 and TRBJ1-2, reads SQTIHQWPATLVQPVGSPLSLECTVEGTSNPNLYWYRQAAGRGLQLLFYSVGIGQISSEVPQNLSASRPQDRQFILSSKKLLLSDSGFYLCAWRMDTGGYTFGSGTRLTVV.

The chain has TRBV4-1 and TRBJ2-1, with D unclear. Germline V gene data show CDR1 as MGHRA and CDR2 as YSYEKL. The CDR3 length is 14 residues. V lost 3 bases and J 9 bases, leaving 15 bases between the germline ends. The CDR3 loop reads CASSQRLALVEQFF. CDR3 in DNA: TGCGCCAGCAGCCAGCGACTCGCTCTTGTTGAGCAGTTCTTC.

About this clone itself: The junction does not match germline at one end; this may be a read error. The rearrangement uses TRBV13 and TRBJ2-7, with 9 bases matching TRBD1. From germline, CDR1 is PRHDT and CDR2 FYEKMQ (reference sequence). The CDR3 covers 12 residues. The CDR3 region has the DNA TGTGCCAGCAGCTTAGCCCATAGGGACAGGGACTTC. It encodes CASSLAHRDRDF.

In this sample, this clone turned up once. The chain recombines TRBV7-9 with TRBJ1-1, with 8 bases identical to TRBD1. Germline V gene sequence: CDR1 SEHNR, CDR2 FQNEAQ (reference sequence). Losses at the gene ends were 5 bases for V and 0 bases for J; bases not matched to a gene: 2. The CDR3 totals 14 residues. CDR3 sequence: CASSDRGLNTEAFF. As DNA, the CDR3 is TGTGCCAGCAGCGACAGGGGTTTGAACACTGAAGCTTTCTTT.

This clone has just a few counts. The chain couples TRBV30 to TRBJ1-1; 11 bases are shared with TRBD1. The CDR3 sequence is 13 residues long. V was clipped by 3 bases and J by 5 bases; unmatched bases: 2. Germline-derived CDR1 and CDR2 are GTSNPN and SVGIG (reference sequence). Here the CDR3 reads CAWRGQGVTEAFF. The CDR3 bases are TGTGCCTGGAGGGGACAGGGGGTAACTGAAGCTTTCTTT.

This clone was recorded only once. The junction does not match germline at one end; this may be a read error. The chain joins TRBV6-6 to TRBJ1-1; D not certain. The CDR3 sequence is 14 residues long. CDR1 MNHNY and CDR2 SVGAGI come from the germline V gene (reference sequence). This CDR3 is CASSRYGGATQAFF. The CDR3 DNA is TGTGCCAGCAGCCGATATGGTGGTGCCACTCAAGCTTTCTTT.

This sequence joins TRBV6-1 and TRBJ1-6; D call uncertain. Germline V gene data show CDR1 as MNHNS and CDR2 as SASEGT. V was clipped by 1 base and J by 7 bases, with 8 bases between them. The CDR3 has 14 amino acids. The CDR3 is CASSEVAVNSPLHF. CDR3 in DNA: TGTGCCAGCAGTGAAGTGGCGGTGAATTCACCCCTCCACTTT.

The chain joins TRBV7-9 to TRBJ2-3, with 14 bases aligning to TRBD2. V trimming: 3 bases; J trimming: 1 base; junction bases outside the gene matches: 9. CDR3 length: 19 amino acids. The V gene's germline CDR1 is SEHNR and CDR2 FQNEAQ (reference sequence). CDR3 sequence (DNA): TGTGCCAGCAGCTTGGGACTAGCGGGGGTCCTATCCCGCACAGATACGCAGTATTTT. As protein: CASSLGLAGVLSRTDTQYF.

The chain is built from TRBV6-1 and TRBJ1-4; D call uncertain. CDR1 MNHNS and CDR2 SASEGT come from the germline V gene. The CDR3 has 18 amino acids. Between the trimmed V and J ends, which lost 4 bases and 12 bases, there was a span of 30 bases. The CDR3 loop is CASSAPRGPTREIGELFF. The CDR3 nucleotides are TGTGCCAGCAGTGCCCCCCGGGGTCCGACGAGGGAAATTGGGGAACTGTTTTTT.

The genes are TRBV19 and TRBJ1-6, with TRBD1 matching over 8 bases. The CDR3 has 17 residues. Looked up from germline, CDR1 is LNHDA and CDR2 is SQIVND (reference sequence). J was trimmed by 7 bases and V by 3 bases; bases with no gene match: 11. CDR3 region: CASSIRTGTGTNSPLHF. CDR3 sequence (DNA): TGTGCCAGTAGTATCAGAACCGGGACAGGTACCAATTCACCCCTCCACTTT.